The clone carrying this TCR beta chain was picked up a small number of times. What it recognizes is unknown. The data stem from a study of T cell repertoires in cytomegalovirus infection. Across the whole study: CMV epitopes, recently identified HLA-C-restricted and well-studied HLA-B-restricted, were used. Public TCR beta signatures marked donors with CMV infection and the matching HLA. Whole-study findings and limits: HLA-C-restricted TCR beta clonotypes specific for CMV led the ex vivo response. Summed frequency of public TCR beta families distinguished CMV carriers with the relevant HLA.

V was trimmed by 0 bases and J by 1 base, leaving 7 bases between them. Germline-derived CDR1 and CDR2 are SGHAT and FQNNGV. CDR3 length: 14 amino acids. Using its own MiXCR run on the reads, TCRdb lists one record per CDR3 protein. Counted here are 700,000 to 950,000 distinct CDR3 sequences, about 33% occurring once; the ten biggest clones make up roughly 12%. Sequencing was performed on cultured CD8+ T cells from PBMCs, taken from culture after CMV antigen stimulation. The receptor was derived from a human donor in good health (CMV status not recorded). Some clones in this sample may be carry-over from other donors' samples. The chain uses TRBV11-2 and TRBJ2-7; TRBD1 is a possible D gene (5 bases). CDR3 in amino acids: CASSLDPGSYEQYV. In DNA, the CDR3 is TGTGCCAGCAGCTTAGATCCAGGGTCCTACGAGCAGTACGTC.